The clone carrying this T cell receptor (beta chain) was seen just once. These data come from a study of PD-L1 blockade in urothelial cancer. On the study more broadly: Per blood sample, T cells had a median of roughly 150,000.

Profiled with immunoSEQ multiplex PCR; TCRdb holds only in-frame clones, not every one. The sample holds some 15,000 clones; roughly 88% are singletons and the top ten take roughly 15%. Germline V gene sequence: CDR1 MNHEY, CDR2 SMNVEV (reference sequence). V lost 4 bases to trimming and J lost 1 base, with 7 bases between them. The CDR3 runs 13 residues. The sequence came from a man aged 65 to 85 with urothelial cancer. Sequencing was performed on PBMCs, taken around atezolizumab (anti-PD-L1) treatment. This chain uses TRBV27 with TRBJ1-2, with D possibly matching TRBD1 (5 bases). The CDR3 DNA reads TGTGCCAGCAGTTATGACAGTAACTATGGCTACACCTTC. Residues: CASSYDSNYGYTF.